This T cell receptor beta chain was identified during a study of blood T cell repertoires in COVID-19. Study background: Samples of COVID-19 (acute and convalescent) were obtained from the United States, Italy and Spain. The cDNA or gDNA used as material had been derived from T cells, B-cell-depleted T cells, or PBMCs.

V dropped 1 base and J dropped 2 bases, with 9 bases sitting between them. The germline V gene has CDR1 SGHNT and CDR2 YYREEE (reference sequence). This CDR3 is 14 amino acids long. In the authors' workflow: The authors estimated nucleated cell counts from reference gene primer amplification. Clones were read by immunoSEQ multiplex PCR, and TCRdb kept only the in-frame ones, dropping some. V and J calls plus clone size are reproduced from that table; the DNA served to infer D and trimming. The repertoire holds 350,000 to 450,000 clones, approximately 86% seen once, with about 7% in the top ten. It was during active infection that Seattle patients were enrolled and then longitudinally followed.

The sequencing sample was made of peripheral blood. The receptor comes from a woman aged 60 to 75 with COVID-19, enrolled during active disease. This rearrangement joins TRBV5-4 to TRBJ1-2, with unresolved D. The CDR3 reads CASSLFTPNYGYTF. The CDR3 DNA sequence: TGTGCCAGCAGCTTGTTTACTCCAAACTATGGCTACACCTTC.